The 20 T cell receptor beta chains given below trace back to one sample, sequenced in a study of neurological immune-mediated disorders (dated by TCRdb to between 2018 and 2021). To prepare the library, 5' RACE was applied. The data were produced on an Illumina HiSeq 2500. TCRdb applied fastp at Q25 and MiXCR to the public reads, then kept only in-frame beta chains. Identical CDR3 proteins give one entry, which carries the most common genes and DNA. This sample is represented by about 82,000 distinct CDR3 sequences; just over 2.5% of them were singletons. Of the sample, roughly 1.1% is held by the ten largest clones. The sequenced sample was PBMCs. The receptors here all came from a woman under 40 with multiple sclerosis.

This clonotype was counted many times. This chain connects TRBV7-2 to TRBJ2-1, with a possible D match to TRBD2 (5 bases). The V and J ends lost 1 base and 0 bases respectively, with 10 bases between them. Germline V CDR1 and CDR2: SGHTA, FQGNSA. The CDR3 consists of 16 residues. Written as DNA, the CDR3 is TGTGCCAGCAGCTTAGATTCTCGGGACTCCTACAATGAGCAGTTCTTC. It yields the protein CASSLDSRDSYNEQFF.

For this clonotype: This may be a read error: a much more frequent sequence differs by one nucleotide. The V call is TRBV5-1, the J call TRBJ1-3; D gene uncertain. Germline V gene lookup returns CDR1 SGHRS and CDR2 YFSETQ. The CDR3 sequence is 16 residues long. V was cut by 0 bases and J by 0 bases, with 10 bases left in between. CDR3 in amino acids: CASSLGETSSGNTIYF. DNA of the CDR3: TGCGCCAGCAGCTTGGGGGAAACTAGCTCTGGAAACACCATATATTTT. The whole variable domain, remainder taken from reference TRBV5-1 and TRBJ1-3, is KAGVTQTPRYLIKTRGQQVTLSCSPISGHRSVSWYQQTPGQGLQFLFEYFSETQRNKGNFPGRFSGRQFSNSRSEMNVSTLELGDSALYLCASSLGETSSGNTIYFGEGSWLTVV.

This clonotype was counted at least ten times. J is TRBJ1-2 and V is TRBV20-1, with a weak D call TRBD1 (5 bases). The CDR3 covers 15 residues. CDR1 is DFQATT and CDR2 is SNEGSKA in the germline V gene (reference sequence). The V gene lost 3 bases and the J gene lost 3 bases, with 17 bases spanning the gap. The CDR3 nucleotides are TGCAGTGCTAGTTCGCTCGCGGGACGTGACTATGGCTACACCTTC. Protein sequence: CSASSLAGRDYGYTF.

This clonotype was recorded many times. The chain links TRBV5-8 to TRBJ2-5, with D perhaps assigned TRBD1 or TRBD2 (5 bases each). The germline V and J ends were trimmed by 9 bases and 7 bases, with 19 bases remaining between them. The CDR3 contains 13 residues. Germline V gene sequence: CDR1 SGHTS, CDR2 YDEGEE. CDR3 sequence reads: CATPGRSRGTQYF. The CDR3 DNA reads as TGTGCCACCCCGGGACGGTCAAGGGGGACCCAGTACTTC.

The table lists this clonotype with many counts. This chain joins TRBV18 and TRBJ2-3, with D perhaps given as TRBD1 or TRBD2 (5 bases each). Per the germline V gene, CDR1 is KGHSH and CDR2 is LQKENI. CDR3 length: 13 amino acids. V shed 3 bases and J shed 2 bases, with 6 bases lying between them. The CDR3, as DNA: TGTGCCAGCTCACCGGGGGTCACAGATACGCAGTATTTT. Protein sequence: CASSPGVTDTQYF.

This clonotype was seen a single time. The CDR3 here is CAISESTRGEAYEQYF. CDR3 in DNA: TGTGCCATCAGTGAATCGACTAGAGGTGAGGCCTACGAGCAGTACTTC. The genes are TRBV10-3 and TRBJ2-7, with TRBD2 as a possible D gene (6 bases). Per the germline V gene, CDR1 is ENHRY and CDR2 is SYGVKD. The CDR3 length is 16 residues. The V and J ends lost 3 bases and 2 bases respectively, with 17 bases between them.

This clonotype was counted at least ten times. The rearrangement uses TRBV5-1 and TRBJ2-2; D remains ambiguous. The CDR3 extends over 16 amino acids. The germline V gene encodes CDR1 SGHRS and CDR2 YFSETQ. V lost 3 bases and J 5 bases, leaving 17 bases between the germline ends. The CDR3 DNA reads as TGCGCCAGCAGCTGGGTCGCCAGCCTGAGGACCGGGGAGCTGTTTTTT. Amino acid sequence: CASSWVASLRTGELFF.

At least ten counts were recorded for this clonotype. This chain links TRBV5-1 with TRBJ1-5; possible D gene TRBD1, 5 bases. Germline CDR1 SGHRS, CDR2 YFSETQ. The CDR3 covers 15 residues. With 0 bases removed from V and 7 bases from J, the gap between germline ends came to 14 bases. CDR3 DNA: TGCGCCAGCAGCTTGGCCGTGGGAGAGGGGCAGCCCCAGCATTTT. It codes for CASSLAVGEGQPQHF. The full variable domain, rest sourced from reference TRBV5-1 and TRBJ1-5, is KAGVTQTPRYLIKTRGQQVTLSCSPISGHRSVSWYQQTPGQGLQFLFEYFSETQRNKGNFPGRFSGRQFSNSRSEMNVSTLELGDSALYLCASSLAVGEGQPQHFGDGTRLSIL.

This clonotype was observed at least ten times. The V gene is TRBV29-1, the J gene TRBJ1-2, with TRBD1 matching 7 bases. This CDR3 is built from 14 residues. Germline V lookup: CDR1 SQVTM, CDR2 ANQGSEA. The V and J ends lost 0 bases and 4 bases, in that order; junction bases with no gene match: 5. CDR3 residues: CSVEDPGQTYGYTF. CDR3 bases: TGCAGCGTTGAAGATCCGGGACAGACCTATGGCTACACCTTC. Based on the CDR3 plus reference TRBV29-1 and TRBJ1-2, the full variable domain is SAVISQKPSRDICQRGTSLTIQCQVDSQVTMMFWYRQQPGQSLTLIATANQGSEATYESGFVIDKFPISRPNLTFSTLTVSNMSPEDSSIYLCSVEDPGQTYGYTFGSGTRLTVV.

This clonotype was recorded at least ten times. V usage is TRBV5-1 and J usage is TRBJ1-4; the D is unclear. This CDR3 spans 15 amino acids. CDR1 and CDR2 from the germline V gene are SGHRS and YFSETQ. V was cut by 0 bases and J by 3 bases, with 9 bases left in between. Here the CDR3 reads CASSLVGIANEKLFF. The CDR3, as DNA: TGCGCCAGCAGCTTGGTAGGGATAGCTAATGAAAAACTGTTTTTT.

Ten or more counts support this clonotype. The chain uses TRBV20-1 and TRBJ2-7; 8 positions match TRBD2. This CDR3 is built from 14 residues. Germline assignment: CDR1 DFQATT and CDR2 SNEGSKA (reference sequence). V trimming: 3 bases; J trimming: 3 bases; junction bases outside the gene matches: 7. The CDR3 DNA is TGCAGTGCTAGGGAGGGGACTAGAGACTACGAGCAGTACTTC. This codes for CSAREGTRDYEQYF.

This clonotype occurred many times. V usage is TRBV5-5 and J usage is TRBJ2-7, with no clear D. V was trimmed by 1 base and J by 1 base, leaving 9 bases between them. The CDR3 sequence is 14 residues long. Germline CDR1 reads SGHKS; CDR2 reads YYEKEE (reference sequence). In DNA form, the CDR3 reads TGTGCCAGCAGCTTGACCATCCCGTCCTACGAGCAGTACTTC. Translated, it gives CASSLTIPSYEQYF.

This clonotype was recorded many times. The J gene is TRBJ2-7, the V gene TRBV20-1; TRBD2 agrees at 13 bases. The CDR3 has 21 residues. V lost 0 bases and J lost 4; bases outside the gene matches: 21. Per germline, CDR1 DFQATT and CDR2 SNEGSKA (reference sequence). As DNA, the CDR3 is TGCAGTGCTAGAGATTCAGGGACGATCGGACTAGCGGGAGTGGTGGTTTACGAGCAGTACTTC. Protein product: CSARDSGTIGLAGVVVYEQYF.

This clonotype was observed at least ten times. The chain combines TRBV5-5 with TRBJ2-3, with unresolved D. Germline V gene sequence: CDR1 SGHKS, CDR2 YYEKEE (reference sequence). The CDR3 has 14 residues. Between the trimmed V and J ends, which lost 0 bases and 2 bases, there was a span of 7 bases. This CDR3 reads CASSLVANTDTQYF. The CDR3 DNA reads as TGTGCCAGCAGCTTGGTGGCCAACACAGATACGCAGTATTTT.

The sample holds many counts of this clonotype. This rearrangement joins TRBV3-1 to TRBJ2-5, with 7 bases lining up with TRBD1. The CDR3 has 16 amino acids. Trimming at V came to 0 bases and at J to 3 bases, leaving 7 bases not matched to a gene. CDR1 is LGHDT and CDR2 is YNNKEL in the germline V gene (reference sequence). This chain's CDR3 is CASSQDTGTAKETQYF. The CDR3 coding sequence is TGTGCCAGCAGCCAAGATACGGGGACAGCGAAAGAGACCCAGTACTTC.

There are many counts of this clonotype. This chain joins TRBV6-5 and TRBJ2-1; no reliable D call. CDR1 and CDR2 (germline): MNHEY, SVGAGI. CDR3 length: 14 residues. Trimming removed 2 bases at V and 6 bases at J, with 11 bases between. CDR3 amino acids: CASSYPPGSNEQFF. CDR3 coding DNA: TGTGCCAGCAGTTACCCCCCAGGATCCAATGAGCAGTTCTTC.

This clonotype came up many times. J is TRBJ2-2 and V is TRBV7-8; 9 bases line up with TRBD2. Germline CDR1 SGHVS, CDR2 FQNEAQ. This CDR3 contains 18 residues. The J segment lost 3 bases and the V segment lost 4 bases, leaving 12 bases of the junction unmatched. The CDR3 DNA reads as TGTGCCAGCAGCTCCCGGCGTTGGCGGGAGGGATACACCGGGGAGCTGTTTTTT. Amino acids: CASSSRRWREGYTGELFF.

At least ten counts were recorded for this clonotype. The chain employs TRBV6-5 and TRBJ2-2; 8 nucleotides line up with TRBD2. Germline trimming cut 6 bases from V and 4 bases from J; bases unmatched to any gene: 4. CDR1 is MNHEY and CDR2 is SVGAGI in the germline V gene. The CDR3 covers 14 residues. CDR3 in DNA: TGTGCCAGCAGAAGCGGGAGCGGCACCGGGGAGCTGTTTTTT. This translates into CASRSGSGTGELFF.

This clonotype was counted many times. This chain uses TRBV5-1 with TRBJ2-2; 12 nucleotides agree with TRBD2. Per the germline V gene, CDR1 is SGHRS and CDR2 is YFSETQ. Germline trimming cut 4 bases from V and 1 base from J; bases unmatched to any gene: 8. The CDR3 loop spans 18 amino acids. CDR3 nucleotide sequence: TGCGCCAGCAGCAGACTAGCGGGAGAACCTAAGAACACCGGGGAGCTGTTTTTT. Amino acid sequence: CASSRLAGEPKNTGELFF.

This clonotype has ten or more counts. V is TRBV4-2 and J is TRBJ2-3; TRBD2 matches at 9 bases. V lost 6 bases to trimming and J lost 2 bases; unmatched junction nucleotides: 9. This CDR3 contains 16 residues. Germline V gene lookup returns CDR1 LGHNA and CDR2 YNFKEQ. The CDR3 bases are TGTGCCAGCAGAAAGACTAGCGGTATTTCCACAGATACGCAGTATTTT. Translating it yields CASRKTSGISTDTQYF.